One and the same sample provided the 23 T cell receptor beta chains below, sequenced in a study of blood T cell repertoires in COVID-19 (dated by TCRdb to the early 2020s). The library was produced with the immunoSEQ multiplex PCR assay. TCRdb took over this immuneACCESS table, retaining in-frame rearrangements with V and J assigned. Such tables are incomplete; in checked studies, under half of the missing clones stem from an unresolved V gene, and the remainder is unexplained. This sample has roughly 150,000 clones in its table, and about 80% of those were observed once. The ten largest clonotypes hold 0.45% to 0.6% of the sample. Sequences were obtained from peripheral blood. Receptors originate from a man aged 55 to 70 with acute or convalescent COVID-19.

V is TRBV7-6 and J is TRBJ2-7, with 9 positions matching TRBD1. With 3 bases clipped from V and 6 bases from J, the junction kept 9 bases outside the gene matches. Germline V lookup: CDR1 SGHVS, CDR2 FNYEAQ. The CDR3 runs to 15 residues. CDR3 DNA: TGTGCCAGCAGCTTGGAGGGACAGGGATCTAGCGAGCAGTACTTC. This translates into CASSLEGQGSSEQYF. The full variable domain, in which reference TRBV7-6 and TRBJ2-7 provide the parts outside the CDR3, is GAGVSQSPRYKVTKRGQDVALRCDPISGHVSLYWYRQALGQGPEFLTYFNYEAQQDKSGLPNDRFSAERPEGSISTLTIQRTEQRDSAMYRCASSLEGQGSSEQYFGPGTRLTVT.

The chain carries TRBV2 and TRBJ2-7, with D unresolved. V gave up 5 bases and J gave up 4 bases, with 6 bases separating them. The CDR3 is 11 residues long. The germline gives CDR1 SNHLY, CDR2 FYNNEI. CDR3 region: CASSRAYEQYF. CDR3 nucleotide sequence: TGTGCCAGCAGTCGAGCATACGAGCAGTACTTC.

V is TRBV5-1 and J is TRBJ2-3, with 13 bases matching TRBD2. The J segment lost 0 bases and the V segment lost 4 bases, leaving 8 bases of the junction unmatched. CDR1 is SGHRS and CDR2 is YFSETQ in the germline V gene. This CDR3 comprises 18 residues. CDR3 nucleotide sequence: TGCGCCAGCAGCCCCGGGACTAGCGGGGCCCCTAGCACAGATACGCAGTATTTT. Protein: CASSPGTSGAPSTDTQYF.

The V and J genes are TRBV2 and TRBJ1-1; possible D gene TRBD1, 6 bases. V lost 7 bases and J lost 4, with 19 bases in between. Germline CDR1 SNHLY, CDR2 FYNNEI. CDR3 length equals 15 residues. The chain's CDR3 is CASTSFGQGITEAFF. CDR3 sequence (DNA): TGTGCCAGCACATCGTTCGGGCAGGGGATCACTGAAGCTTTCTTT.

The chain combines TRBV11-1 with TRBJ2-7; 12 bases align to TRBD2. The CDR3 covers 15 residues. The V gene's germline CDR1 is SGHAT and CDR2 FQDESV (reference sequence). V lost 0 bases, J lost 6 bases, and 3 bases stayed unmatched. Written as DNA, the CDR3 is TGTGCCAGCAGCTTAGCTCGGACTAGCGGGATCGAGCAGTACTTC. Amino acids: CASSLARTSGIEQYF.

The V and J genes are TRBV6-6 and TRBJ2-7; 14 bases line up with TRBD2. Per germline, CDR1 MNHNY and CDR2 SVGAGI (reference sequence). V lost 2 bases to trimming and J lost 6 bases; unmatched junction nucleotides: 6. The CDR3 runs to 16 residues. CDR3 residues: CASSYGTSGSSREQYF. The CDR3 DNA sequence: TGTGCCAGCAGTTACGGGACTAGCGGGAGTTCACGCGAGCAGTACTTC.

The CDR3 reads CASSLGRDRGRYQETQYF. In DNA form, the CDR3 reads TGTGCCAGCAGCTTAGGGCGCGACAGGGGTCGGTACCAAGAGACCCAGTACTTC. V and J are TRBV11-2 and TRBJ2-5; TRBD1 agrees at 8 bases. Germline V lookup: CDR1 SGHAT, CDR2 FQNNGV. This CDR3 has 18 amino acids. V was pared by 1 base and J by 0 bases, with 10 bases of the junction left unmatched.

This chain links TRBV11-2 with TRBJ2-2; 11 nucleotides align to TRBD2. Germline CDR1 and CDR2: SGHAT and FQNNGV. The J segment lost 6 bases and the V segment lost 8 bases, leaving 8 bases of the junction unmatched. CDR3 length: 15 residues. Here the CDR3 DNA reads TGTGCCAGCGCCCTTCTAGCGGGGGGACCCGGGGAGCTGTTTTTT. As protein: CASALLAGGPGELFF.

The J gene is TRBJ1-4, the V gene TRBV3-1 (or the pseudogene TRBV3-2); 7 nucleotides align to TRBD1. The germline V gene encodes CDR1 LGHDT and CDR2 YNNKEL (reference sequence). V was pared by 6 bases and J by 8 bases, with 9 bases of the junction left unmatched. The CDR3 sequence is 14 residues long. In DNA, the CDR3 is TGTGCCAGCAGGACGACAGGGCTGGAAGAAAAACTGTTTTTT. It specifies CASRTTGLEEKLFF.

The chain links TRBV5-1 to TRBJ1-2, with D possibly being TRBD1 (6 bases). Germline values: CDR1 SGHRS, CDR2 YFSETQ. V lost 0 bases and J lost 7, with 16 bases in between. The CDR3 is 15 amino acids. In nucleotides, the CDR3 is TGCGCCAGCAGCTTGGCCAACAGGCAGGGGACTGGCTACACCTTC. As protein: CASSLANRQGTGYTF.

CDR3 in amino acids: CASSLVSRGNEQFF. The CDR3 DNA sequence: TGTGCCAGCAGTCTGGTTAGTCGGGGCAATGAGCAGTTCTTC. The chain couples TRBV28 to TRBJ2-1; perhaps TRBD2 as D (5 bases). Trimming removed 5 bases from V and 6 bases from J, with 14 bases in between. This CDR3 spans 14 amino acids. CDR1 is MDHEN and CDR2 is SYDVKM in the germline V gene.

The chain uses TRBV4-3 and TRBJ2-1; TRBD2 might be the D (6 bases). CDR3 size: 16 residues. CDR1 and CDR2 from the germline V gene are LGHNA and YSLEER. Trimming pared 0 bases from V and 4 bases from J, leaving 13 bases between. The CDR3 sequence is CASSQDPLARYNEQFF. The CDR3 coding sequence is TGCGCCAGCAGCCAAGATCCCCTAGCGCGGTACAATGAGCAGTTCTTC.

This clone showed up just a few times. The chain is built from TRBV4-1 and TRBJ1-1; TRBD1 might be the D (6 bases). V was cut by 1 base and J by 0 bases, with 9 bases left in between. Germline CDR1 MGHRA, CDR2 YSYEKL. The CDR3 has 15 amino acids. The CDR3 loop reads CASSQGTVLNTEAFF. The CDR3 region has the DNA TGCGCCAGCAGCCAAGGGACAGTGTTGAACACTGAAGCTTTCTTT.

This sequence joins TRBV28 and TRBJ1-5, with 8 bases fitting TRBD1. Germline V gene data show CDR1 as MDHEN and CDR2 as SYDVKM. Trimming at V came to 6 bases and at J to 4 bases, leaving 8 bases not matched to a gene. The CDR3 sequence is 15 residues long. CDR3 protein: CASRSDRGENQPQHF. CDR3 in DNA: TGTGCCAGCAGAAGTGACAGGGGTGAAAATCAGCCCCAGCATTTT.

J is TRBJ2-7 and V is TRBV6-2 or TRBV6-3, with D possibly being TRBD2 (5 bases). The CDR3 totals 14 residues. V was shortened by 5 bases and J by 3 bases, with 14 bases between the two germline ends. Germline values: CDR1 MNHEY, CDR2 SVGEGT. CDR3 coding DNA: TGTGCCAGCAGTGGTTCGAGGACTGGCTACGAGCAGTACTTC. Protein: CASSGSRTGYEQYF.

This clone was seen once. CDR3 loop: CASSATSGRATDTQYF. The DNA of the CDR3 is TGTGCCAGTAGTGCGACTAGCGGGAGGGCCACAGATACGCAGTATTTT. V and J are TRBV19 and TRBJ2-3, with TRBD2 matching 14 bases. CDR1 is LNHDA, CDR2 SQIVND, per germline (reference sequence). Unmatched junction bases numbered 3, after V lost 5 bases and J lost 2 bases. The CDR3 covers 16 residues.

The chain's CDR3 is CASSSGTEHNSPLHF. DNA for the CDR3: TGTGCCAGCAGCTCCGGGACAGAGCATAATTCACCCCTCCACTTT. This chain links TRBV9 with TRBJ1-6; TRBD1 agrees at 7 bases. The CDR3 length is 15 residues. CDR1 and CDR2 (germline): SGDLS, YYNGEE. V gave up 4 bases and J gave up 5 bases; unmatched junction bases: 6. The full variable domain, rest sourced from reference TRBV9 and TRBJ1-6, is DSGVTQTPKHLITATGQRVTLRCSPRSGDLSVYWYQQSLDQGLQFLIQYYNGEERAKGNILERFSAQQFPDLHSELNLSSLELGDSALYFCASSSGTEHNSPLHFGNGTRLTVT.

J is TRBJ1-2 and V is TRBV25-1; TRBD1 matches at 8 bases. The CDR3 is 13 residues long. Germline V gene sequence: CDR1 MGHDK, CDR2 SYGVNS. Unmatched junction bases numbered 3, after V lost 4 bases and J lost 5 bases. The CDR3 here is CASSGTGGYGYTF. DNA for the CDR3: TGTGCCAGCAGTGGAACAGGGGGATATGGCTACACCTTC.

The chain couples TRBV7-2 to TRBJ1-2, with a weak D call TRBD1 (6 bases). Germline CDR1 SGHTA, CDR2 FQGNSA. V lost 4 bases and J 5 bases, leaving 11 bases between the germline ends. The CDR3 has 13 residues. CDR3 sequence: CASSSDRTYGYTF. Here the CDR3 DNA reads TGTGCCAGCAGCTCCGACAGGACTTATGGCTACACCTTC.

V and J are TRBV7-9 and TRBJ1-2; tentative D call: TRBD1 (6 bases). Germline V gene data show CDR1 as SEHNR and CDR2 as FQNEAQ (reference sequence). V gave up 4 bases and J gave up 4 bases, with 22 bases separating them. The CDR3 runs to 17 residues. The CDR3 coding sequence is TGTGCCAGCAGCTCACCTGCACAGGGTTCGAAGAGCTATGGCTACACCTTC. It translates to CASSSPAQGSKSYGYTF.

The rearrangement joins TRBV9 to TRBJ2-1; TRBD2 aligns across 8 bases. The CDR3 has 15 amino acids. Germline-derived CDR1 and CDR2 are SGDLS and YYNGEE. The ends lost 0 bases at V and 9 bases at J; junction bases unmatched: 8. DNA for the CDR3: TGTGCCAGCAGCGTAGGTGTTAGCGGGACAAGTGAGCAGTTCTTC. It specifies CASSVGVSGTSEQFF.

This clone was picked up a small number of times. This sequence joins TRBV5-1 and TRBJ1-5; D call uncertain. CDR1 SGHRS and CDR2 YFSETQ come from the germline V gene. V dropped 2 bases and J dropped 4 bases, with 13 bases sitting between them. This CDR3 spans 15 amino acids. The chain's CDR3 is CASSLRGLINQPQHF. DNA of the CDR3: TGCGCCAGCAGCTTACGTGGACTGATAAATCAGCCCCAGCATTTT.

The chain carries TRBV3-1 (or the pseudogene TRBV3-2) and TRBJ1-2; 9 nucleotides align to TRBD1. The CDR3 is 15 residues long. Germline V gives CDR1 LGHDT, CDR2 YNNKEL (reference sequence). Trimming removed 4 bases from V and 2 bases from J; junction bases left unmatched: 5. This CDR3 is CASSLGTGSNYGYTF. CDR3 sequence (DNA): TGTGCCAGCAGCCTCGGGACAGGGTCCAACTATGGCTACACCTTC.